Only a few counts were recorded for the clone carrying this TCR beta chain. What it recognizes is unknown. The source of the sample is a study of T-cell reconstitution after alpha-beta-depleted transplantation in children. During its preparation, the TCRbeta library received unique molecular identifiers. TCRdb re-called the PCR reads with MiXCR, one entry per CDR3 protein. This sample has roughly 340,000 distinct CDR3 sequences; about 17% occur once, and the top ten carry around 38%. Study findings and constraints: There were reportedly several hundred expanded graft clones from which alpha-beta T cells came about two months after transplant. The authors attributed T-cell counts and diversity one year after transplant mostly to newly produced T cells.

The sequenced sample was PBMCs, mostly from graft donor cells, obtained 360 days after TCRalphabeta/CD19-depleted stem cell transplant. The TCR comes from a male patient between 2 and 10 years old who had a stem cell transplant for acute lymphoblastic leukemia, so the T cells may come from the graft donor.

This CDR3 reads CASSPSSGANVLTF. CDR3 sequence (DNA): TGTGCCAGCTCACCTAGCTCTGGGGCCAACGTCCTGACTTTC. V and J are TRBV18 and TRBJ2-6, with D unclear. The CDR3 totals 14 residues. CDR1 and CDR2 from the germline V gene are KGHSH and LQKENI. V lost 3 bases to trimming and J lost 0 bases, with 3 bases between them.